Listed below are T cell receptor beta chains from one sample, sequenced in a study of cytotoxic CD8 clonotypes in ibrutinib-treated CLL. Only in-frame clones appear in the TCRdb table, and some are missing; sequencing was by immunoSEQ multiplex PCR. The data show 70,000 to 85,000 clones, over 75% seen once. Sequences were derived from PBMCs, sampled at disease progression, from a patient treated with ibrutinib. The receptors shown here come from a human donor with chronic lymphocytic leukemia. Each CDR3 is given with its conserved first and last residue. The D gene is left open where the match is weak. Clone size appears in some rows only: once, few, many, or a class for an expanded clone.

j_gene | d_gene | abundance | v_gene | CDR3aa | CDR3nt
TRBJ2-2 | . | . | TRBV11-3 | CASSLSHLTGELFF | TGTGCCAGCAGCTTAAGTCACTTAACCGGGGAGCTGTTTTTT
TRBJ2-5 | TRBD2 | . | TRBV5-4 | CASINPPSGQETQYF | TGTGCCAGCATCAACCCCCCTAGCGGGCAAGAGACCCAGTACTTC
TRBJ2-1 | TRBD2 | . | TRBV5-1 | CASSLGGLAGVDEQFF | TGCGCCAGCAGCTTGGGGGGACTAGCGGGAGTGGATGAGCAGTTCTTC
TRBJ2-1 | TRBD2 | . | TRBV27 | CASSLTSGGASFNEQFF | TGTGCCAGCAGTTTAACTAGCGGGGGGGCTAGTTTTAATGAGCAGTTCTTC
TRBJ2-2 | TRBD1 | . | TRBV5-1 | CASSLQGQGAGGELFF | TGCGCCAGCAGCTTGCAAGGACAGGGGGCGGGCGGGGAGCTGTTTTTT
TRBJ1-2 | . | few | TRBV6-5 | CASSLGVNYGYTF | TGTGCCAGCAGTTTGGGAGTTAACTATGGCTACACCTTC
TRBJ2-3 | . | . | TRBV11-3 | CASSTSGNTDTQYF | TGTGCCAGCAGCACGTCTGGGAACACAGATACGCAGTATTTT
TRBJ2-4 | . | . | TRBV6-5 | CASRQRGGEDIQYF | TGTGCCAGTAGACAGAGGGGGGGTGAGGACATTCAGTACTTC
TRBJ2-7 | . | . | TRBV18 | CASSPGAGEGYEQYF | TGTGCCAGCTCACCCGGGGCAGGGGAAGGCTACGAGCAGTACTTC
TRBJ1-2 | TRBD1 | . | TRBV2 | CASSETGTGWRRLNGYTF | TGTGCCAGCAGTGAAACCGGGACAGGGTGGAGAAGATTGAATGGCTACACCTTC
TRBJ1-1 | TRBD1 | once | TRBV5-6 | CASSLRTGAGEAFF | TGTGCCAGCAGCTTAAGGACAGGGGCCGGAGAAGCTTTCTTT
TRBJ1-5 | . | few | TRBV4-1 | CASSQVINQPQHF | TGCGCCAGCAGCCAAGTTATCAATCAGCCCCAGCATTTT
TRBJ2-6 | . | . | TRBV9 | CASSGPWGTGANVLTF | TGTGCCAGCAGCGGTCCATGGGGTACTGGGGCCAACGTCCTGACTTTC
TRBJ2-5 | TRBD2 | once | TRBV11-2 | CASSLVAGAQETQYF | TGTGCCAGCAGCTTAGTAGCGGGGGCTCAAGAGACCCAGTACTTC
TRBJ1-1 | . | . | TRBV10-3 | CAISNADYGEAFF | TGTGCCATCAGTAATGCGGACTACGGTGAAGCTTTCTTT
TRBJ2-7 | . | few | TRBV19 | CASGRGDYYEQYF | TGTGCCAGTGGTAGAGGAGACTACTACGAGCAGTACTTC
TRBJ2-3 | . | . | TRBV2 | CASSRPISTDTQYF | TGTGCCAGCAGTAGACCTATCAGCACAGATACGCAGTATTTT
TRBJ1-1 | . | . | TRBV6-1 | CASSEAGGRNTEAFF | TGTGCCAGCAGTGAAGCCGGGGGGAGGAACACTGAAGCTTTCTTT
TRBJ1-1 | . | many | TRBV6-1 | CASSDGGRMNTEAFF | TGTGCCAGCAGTGATGGGGGACGGATGAACACTGAAGCTTTCTTT
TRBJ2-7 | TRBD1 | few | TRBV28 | CASNSLGQDHYEQYF | TGTGCCAGCAACAGCCTAGGACAGGACCACTACGAGCAGTACTTC
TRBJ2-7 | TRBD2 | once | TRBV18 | CASSPPASGGEGQYF | TGTGCCAGCTCACCACCGGCAAGCGGGGGGGAAGGGCAGTACTTC
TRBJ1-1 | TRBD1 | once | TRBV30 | CAWSVLDRGWTEAFF | TGTGCCTGGAGTGTACTAGACAGGGGGTGGACTGAAGCTTTCTTT
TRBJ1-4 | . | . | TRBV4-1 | CASSEPDRQVNEKLFF | TGCGCCAGCAGCGAACCGGACCGACAAGTTAATGAAAAACTGTTTTTT
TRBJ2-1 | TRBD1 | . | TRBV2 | CASSERGTGGYNEQFF | TGTGCCAGCAGTGAAAGGGGGACAGGGGGCTACAATGAGCAGTTCTTC
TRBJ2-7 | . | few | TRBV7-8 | CASSFQGSDYEQYF | TGTGCCAGCAGCTTCCAGGGGAGTGACTACGAGCAGTACTTC
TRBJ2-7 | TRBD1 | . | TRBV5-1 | CASSLASGTGFYEQYF | TGCGCCAGCAGCTTGGCATCGGGGACAGGGTTCTACGAGCAGTACTTC
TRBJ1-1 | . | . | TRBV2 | CASSLDLSTEAFF | TGTGCCAGCAGCCTGGACCTTTCCACTGAAGCTTTCTTT
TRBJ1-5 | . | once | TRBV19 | CASSTKIEGHNQPQHF | TGTGCCAGTAGTACCAAGATTGAGGGACACAATCAGCCCCAGCATTTT
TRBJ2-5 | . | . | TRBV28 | CAHLTSSDSRETQYF | TGTGCCCACTTAACATCTTCGGATTCTAGGGAGACCCAGTACTTC
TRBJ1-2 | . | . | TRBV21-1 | CASSKAGGSACGYTF | TGTGCCAGCAGCAAAGCGGGGGGATCGGCTTGCGGCTACACCTTC
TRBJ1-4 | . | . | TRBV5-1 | CASSKGGVVRNEKLFF | TGCGCCAGCAGCAAAGGCGGAGTAGTTAGAAATGAAAAACTGTTTTTT
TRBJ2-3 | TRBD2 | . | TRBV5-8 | CASSLGLAGVDTQYF | TGTGCCAGCAGCTTGGGACTAGCGGGAGTGGATACGCAGTATTTT
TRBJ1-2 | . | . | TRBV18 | CASSPAQTNYGYTF | TGTGCCAGCTCACCGGCACAGACCAACTATGGCTACACCTTC
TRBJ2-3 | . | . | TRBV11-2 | CASSPPSTDTQYF | TGTGCCAGCAGCCCCCCTAGCACAGATACGCAGTATTTT
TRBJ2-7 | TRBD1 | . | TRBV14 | CASSYIGTGPYEQYF | TGTGCCAGCAGCTATATAGGGACAGGTCCCTACGAGCAGTACTTC
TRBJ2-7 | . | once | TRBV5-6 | CASSIGRDYEQYF | TGTGCCAGCAGCATAGGACGGGACTACGAGCAGTACTTC
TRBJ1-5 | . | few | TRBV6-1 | CASSEDIIQPQHF | TGTGCCAGCAGCGAAGACATAATTCAGCCCCAGCATTTT
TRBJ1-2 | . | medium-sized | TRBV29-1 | CSVISWEGYGYTF | TGCAGCGTAATCTCCTGGGAGGGCTATGGCTACACCTTC
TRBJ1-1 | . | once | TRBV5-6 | CASSGWVWNTEAFF | TGTGCCAGCAGCGGGTGGGTCTGGAACACTGAAGCTTTCTTT
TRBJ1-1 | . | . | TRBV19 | CASRIHVNTEAFF | TGTGCCAGTAGGATACATGTGAACACTGAAGCTTTCTTT
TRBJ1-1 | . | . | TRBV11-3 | CASSWANTEAFF | TGTGCCAGCAGCTGGGCGAACACTGAAGCTTTCTTT
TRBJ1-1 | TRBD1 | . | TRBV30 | CAWSEYPPTGALNTEAFF | TGTGCCTGGAGTGAATACCCGCCGACAGGGGCCCTGAACACTGAAGCTTTCTTT